The 14 T cell receptor beta chains given below trace back to one sample, sequenced in a study of beta chain features in type 1 diabetes. Study-wide findings and caveats: Moderate but significant shortening of TCRB CDR3s was recorded in all four CD4+ subsets from Type 1 diabetes patients.

TCRB transcripts that were expressed got sequenced, as all of the isolated RNA had been reverse transcribed. The method was immunoSEQ multiplex PCR; TCRdb's version includes in-frame clones alone and lacks a portion of them. Counted here are 150,000 to 200,000 clones, roughly 9% occurring once; the ten biggest clones make up under 0.75%. These receptors' antigens are unknown. Sequencing was done on a sample of central memory CD4+ T cells from blood. The source is a woman aged 25 to 39 with type 1 diabetes.

This clone came up a few times. CDR3 nucleotides: TGTGCCAGCAGCCTACAGGGCTATGGCTACACCTTC. This translates into CASSLQGYGYTF. The rearrangement joins TRBV9 to TRBJ1-2; D perhaps matches TRBD1 (6 bases). CDR3 length: 12 residues. In germline, CDR1 is SGDLS, CDR2 YYNGEE. V was trimmed by 4 bases and J by 4 bases, leaving 8 bases between them.

This clone turned up a few times. The chain carries TRBV19 and TRBJ1-5; D not resolved. V lost 5 bases and J 5 bases, leaving 16 bases between the germline ends. The CDR3 covers 15 residues. Germline-derived CDR1 and CDR2 are LNHDA and SQIVND (reference sequence). The CDR3 bases are TGTGCCAGTAGTGCCCAGGCCCGGCGAGATCAGCCCCAGCATTTT. Encoded protein: CASSAQARRDQPQHF.

This chain joins TRBV29-1 and TRBJ1-1, with 8 bases lining up with TRBD1. Germline CDR1 and CDR2: SQVTM and ANQGSEA. The CDR3 totals 11 residues. The CDR3 is CAGGRLAEAFF. The CDR3 DNA is TGCGCAGGGGGCCGTTTGGCTGAAGCTTTCTTT.

There are a few counts of this clone. CDR3 amino acids: CASSQEVDRGDQPQHF. CDR3 bases: TGCGCCAGCAGCCAAGAGGTAGACAGGGGGGACCAGCCCCAGCATTTT. This chain links TRBV4-1 with TRBJ1-5; 9 bases are a match to TRBD1. CDR3 length: 16 residues. Germline V gene lookup returns CDR1 MGHRA and CDR2 YSYEKL. V shed 0 bases, J shed 7 bases, and the junction held 7 bases outside the gene matches.

The chain carries TRBV15 and TRBJ1-4; D is undetermined. From germline, CDR1 is LNHNV and CDR2 YYDKDF (reference sequence). The CDR3 spans 12 residues. Trimming cost V 0 bases and J 10 bases, with 6 bases left between them. The CDR3 DNA reads as TGTGCCACCAGCAGAGAGGCGGGAAAACTGTTTTTT. Protein product: CATSREAGKLFF.

J is TRBJ1-1 and V is TRBV28; possible D gene TRBD1, 6 bases. The CDR3 runs to 15 residues. CDR1 and CDR2 (germline): MDHEN, SYDVKM. V was shortened by 2 bases and J by 1 base, with 11 bases between the two germline ends. The CDR3 DNA reads as TGTGCCAGCAGTTTAGCGGGCAGGGGGAACACTGAAGCTTTCTTT. It encodes CASSLAGRGNTEAFF. The whole variable domain, remainder taken from reference TRBV28 and TRBJ1-1, is DVKVTQSSRYLVKRTGEKVFLECVQDMDHENMFWYRQDPGLGLRLIYFSYDVKMKEKGDIPEGYSVSREKKERFSLILESASTNQTSMYLCASSLAGRGNTEAFFGQGTRLTVV.

The CDR3 is CASTLTDSGEKLFF. The CDR3 DNA reads as TGTGCCAGCACCTTGACAGATAGCGGCGAAAAACTGTTTTTT. V usage is TRBV6-1 and J usage is TRBJ1-4; D may be TRBD1 (5 bases). CDR3 length equals 14 residues. The ends were cut back, 7 bases at V and 8 bases at J, with 17 bases in the middle. The germline gives CDR1 MNHNS, CDR2 SASEGT.

This chain connects TRBV29-1 to TRBJ2-5, with 9 nucleotides matching TRBD2. The J call is uncertain, as TRBJ2-7 better fits the DNA end. CDR1 and CDR2 from the germline V gene are SQVTM and ANQGSEA. This CDR3 has 16 amino acids. The CDR3 DNA reads TGCAGCGTCTTTGTACTAGCGGGCGTCGGGGCTTACGAGCAGTACTTC. This codes for CSVFVLAGVGAYEQYF.

This clone has more than one count but fewer than ten. This chain joins TRBV6-5 and TRBJ2-3; a weak D match, TRBD2 (6 bases). Trimming shortened V by 6 bases and J by 1 base, and 11 bases separated the two germline ends. Germline values: CDR1 MNHEY, CDR2 SVGAGI. The CDR3 is 14 residues long. In nucleotides, the CDR3 is TGTGCCAGCAGACGGGAGACCCGCACAGATACGCAGTATTTT. Translation gives CASRRETRTDTQYF.

Ten or more counts support this clone. The gene calls are TRBV29-1 and TRBJ2-5; TRBD2 is a possible D gene (5 bases). This CDR3 comprises 14 residues. Trimming removed 2 bases from V and 5 bases from J, with 15 bases in between. CDR1 and CDR2 (germline): SQVTM, ANQGSEA. The CDR3 loop reads CSVENFAGPETQYF. The CDR3 coding sequence is TGCAGCGTTGAAAATTTCGCGGGTCCGGAGACCCAGTACTTC.

This clone was recorded a few times. The gene calls are TRBV25-1 and TRBJ1-2; no reliable D call. This CDR3 region has 12 residues. With 10 bases removed from V and 7 bases from J, the gap between germline ends came to 16 bases. The germline CDR1 and CDR2 sequences are MGHDK and SYGVNS. The DNA of the CDR3 is TGTGCCACGAGGAAGGAAGCTGCTGGCTACACCTTC. Its protein is CATRKEAAGYTF.

This clone was observed a handful of times. The chain employs TRBV2 and TRBJ2-1; D might be TRBD2 (6 bases). The CDR3 has 14 residues. V was clipped by 0 bases and J by 12 bases, with 15 bases between them. Germline assignment: CDR1 SNHLY and CDR2 FYNNEI. The chain's CDR3 is CASSEAIPGVWQFF. DNA of the CDR3: TGTGCCAGCAGTGAAGCCATCCCGGGGGTGTGGCAGTTCTTC.

This sequence joins TRBV30 and TRBJ1-2, with 7 bases that match TRBD1. The CDR3 is 14 amino acids. Looked up from germline, CDR1 is GTSNPN and CDR2 is SVGIG (reference sequence). The trim removed 0 bases at V and 5 bases at J, leaving 6 bases unmatched. The CDR3 is CAWSVRVRGYGYTF. The CDR3 DNA reads TGTGCCTGGAGTGTACGTGTCAGGGGGTATGGCTACACCTTC.

In this sample, this clone turned up a few times. This sequence joins TRBV7-8 and TRBJ1-5, with D hard to call. The germline V gene has CDR1 SGHVS and CDR2 FQNEAQ. The length of the CDR3 is 13 residues. V shed 3 bases and J shed 5 bases, with 8 bases lying between them. CDR3 in amino acids: CASSLIADQPQHF. CDR3 DNA sequence: TGTGCCAGCAGCTTGATAGCGGATCAGCCCCAGCATTTT.